This T cell receptor (beta chain) appears in the sequencing data of a study of T-cell reconstitution after alpha-beta-depleted transplantation in children. This clonotype was found many times. Antigen: not known. This CDR3 is 15 amino acids long. In germline, CDR1 is SGHRS, CDR2 YFSETQ. The V end lost 0 bases, the J end lost 0 bases, and 8 bases lay between the germline ends. Findings and limits, study-wide: The study traced high day-60 TCRbeta diversity in some patients to surviving recipient T cells and thymic progenitors. T-cell numbers and diversity one year post-transplant derived largely from freshly generated T cells. Expanded graft clones numbering several hundred reportedly gave rise to alpha-beta T cells about two months after transplant.

This sample's TCRbeta library carried unique molecular identifier barcodes. TCRdb used MiXCR to reprocess the PCR reads, holding one entry per CDR3 protein. The profile shows just over 950,000 distinct CDR3 sequences, 25% to 30% of them singletons. This chain uses TRBV5-1 with TRBJ2-3, with a weak D call TRBD2 (6 bases). This TCR derives from a boy younger than two who had a stem cell transplant for SCID, so the T cells may come from the graft donor. This sample comprised PBMCs, mostly from graft donor cells, obtained 360 days after TCRalphabeta/CD19-depleted stem cell transplant. This CDR3 is CASSLVSGSTDTQYF. As DNA, the CDR3 is TGCGCCAGCAGCTTGGTGAGCGGGAGCACAGATACGCAGTATTTT.